What follows are 28 T cell receptor beta chains derived from one specimen sequenced in a study of blood T cell repertoires in COVID-19. Only in-frame clones appear in the TCRdb table, and some are missing; sequencing was by immunoSEQ multiplex PCR. The data contain about 100,000 clones, approximately 86% of them singletons. Sequenced: PBMCs or T cells enriched from blood (not recorded which). The source is a woman aged 50 to 60 who had recovered from COVID-19.

The chain recombines TRBV7-8 with TRBJ1-5; D is unresolved. This CDR3 is built from 13 residues. From germline, CDR1 is SGHVS and CDR2 FQNEAQ. Trimming stripped 8 bases from V and 1 base from J, with 9 bases between. DNA for the CDR3: TGTGCCAGCCAACTGGTCAGCAATCAGCCCCAGCATTTT. Amino acid sequence: CASQLVSNQPQHF.

The sample holds one count of this clone. J is TRBJ2-7 and V is TRBV7-9; D gene unclear. CDR3 length: 13 residues. Trimming left V 5 bases short and J 7 bases short, with 15 bases between. The germline gives CDR1 SEHNR, CDR2 FQNEAQ (reference sequence). DNA of the CDR3: TGTGCCAGCAGCGACAATTTGGGCTGGGAGCAGTACTTC. This sequence encodes CASSDNLGWEQYF.

This chain links TRBV5-4 with TRBJ2-7, with 8 nucleotides matching TRBD2. Trimming removed 4 bases from V and 5 bases from J; junction bases left unmatched: 11. The CDR3 contains 15 residues. Germline CDR1 is SGHNT and CDR2 is YYREEE (reference sequence). The CDR3 DNA sequence: TGTGCCAGCAGCACCGAGCGGGGGCAGATCAACGAGCAGTACTTC. Amino acids: CASSTERGQINEQYF.

The chain couples TRBV9 to TRBJ2-3, with D perhaps matching TRBD2 (6 bases). The germline V gene encodes CDR1 SGDLS and CDR2 YYNGEE. This CDR3 is 15 amino acids long. Trimming removed 3 bases from V and 11 bases from J, with 22 bases in between. CDR3 sequence reads: CASSDGRGPPHMQYF. CDR3 coding DNA: TGTGCCAGCAGCGACGGGCGGGGCCCCCCTCATATGCAGTATTTT.

The rearrangement uses TRBV5-5 and TRBJ2-7; 8 nucleotides align to TRBD2. CDR1 and CDR2 from the germline V gene are SGHKS and YYEKEE (reference sequence). Trimming removed 4 bases from V and 1 base from J; junction bases left unmatched: 13. The CDR3 spans 17 residues. The CDR3 DNA reads TGTGCCAGCAGCCGCTCTACTGTTAGCGGGGATTCCTACGAGCAGTACTTC. The encoded protein is CASSRSTVSGDSYEQYF.

In its sample, this clone was seen a few times. The chain uses TRBV2 and TRBJ1-1; 10 bases align to TRBD1. This CDR3 comprises 15 residues. CDR1 and CDR2 from the germline V gene are SNHLY and FYNNEI. J gave up 6 bases and V 0 bases, and 4 bases lay outside the gene matches. The CDR3 DNA sequence: TGTGCCAGCAGTGAAGCTCCCGGACAGGGGGCTGAAGCTTTCTTT. Amino acids: CASSEAPGQGAEAFF.

By its share, this clone is medium-sized. The rearrangement uses TRBV24-1 and TRBJ2-1, with D possibly TRBD1 on 6 matching bases. The CDR3 is made up of 15 amino acids. CDR1 is KGHDR and CDR2 is SFDVKD in the germline V gene. V lost 2 bases and J lost 6, with 13 bases in between. This chain's CDR3 is CATSDSAGVGNEQFF. The CDR3 DNA reads as TGTGCCACCAGTGATTCTGCAGGGGTGGGCAATGAGCAGTTCTTC.

The chain uses TRBV28 and TRBJ1-2, with TRBD1 identical over 7 bases. The CDR3 runs to 15 residues. The V and J ends lost 6 bases and 1 base, in that order; junction bases with no gene match: 8. CDR1 is MDHEN, CDR2 SYDVKM, per germline. Here the CDR3 reads CASSSMDRINYGYTF. The CDR3 DNA sequence: TGTGCCAGCAGCTCCATGGACAGGATTAACTATGGCTACACCTTC.

The chain links TRBV5-8 to TRBJ1-3, with D unclear. The V gene's germline CDR1 is SGHTS and CDR2 YDEGEE. The CDR3 loop spans 16 amino acids. Deletions cut 2 bases from V and 0 bases from J, with 12 bases between. The CDR3 reads CASSFVPNNSGNTIYF. DNA for the CDR3: TGTGCCAGCAGCTTCGTCCCAAACAACTCTGGAAACACCATATATTTT.

In the case of this clone: A junction boundary mismatches the germline segment, possibly from a read error. J is TRBJ1-5 and V is TRBV7-2; possible D gene TRBD1, 5 bases. The CDR3 contains 13 residues. The germline V gene encodes CDR1 SGHTA and CDR2 FQGNSA. CDR3 loop: CASSSRMGQPQHF. CDR3 sequence (DNA): TGTGCCAGCAGCTCCCGGATGGGGCAGCCCCAACATTTT.

V usage is TRBV23-1 and J usage is TRBJ2-7, with TRBD1 matching over 8 bases. TRBV23-1 falls under the ORF class, with uncertain function. V lost 4 bases and J lost 0; bases outside the gene matches: 11. This CDR3 spans 17 amino acids. Here the CDR3 reads CASSPKNHRGSSYEQYF. The CDR3 nucleotides read TGCGCCAGCAGTCCTAAAAATCACAGGGGGTCCTCCTACGAGCAGTACTTC.

The genes are TRBV28 and TRBJ2-3, with D perhaps TRBD1 (6 bases). V gave up 8 bases and J gave up 4 bases, with 10 bases separating them. There are 12 residues in the CDR3. Germline loops: CDR1 MDHEN, CDR2 SYDVKM. The DNA of the CDR3 is TGTGCCAGCCTTACAGGGTCAGATACGCAGTATTTT. This translates into CASLTGSDTQYF.

J is TRBJ2-7 and V is TRBV27; 7 nucleotides match TRBD1. There are 14 residues in the CDR3. Germline CDR1 reads MNHEY; CDR2 reads SMNVEV (reference sequence). J was trimmed by 2 bases and V by 6 bases; bases with no gene match: 7. The CDR3 DNA reads TGTGCCAGCAGGAGGGACAGTTTCCCCTACGAGCAGTACTTC. Protein product: CASRRDSFPYEQYF.

V is TRBV7-2 and J is TRBJ1-1; D remains ambiguous. The V and J ends lost 2 bases and 4 bases respectively, with 8 bases between them. The CDR3 loop spans 13 amino acids. Per germline, CDR1 SGHTA and CDR2 FQGNSA. The CDR3 sequence: CASSLRRGTEAFF. The CDR3 region has the DNA TGTGCCAGCAGCTTAAGGCGGGGCACTGAAGCTTTCTTT. Looking up the rest from reference TRBV7-2 and TRBJ1-1 gives the full variable domain: GAGVSQSPSNKVTEKGKDVELRCDPISGHTALYWYRQSLGQGLEFLIYFQGNSAPDKSGLPSDRFSAERTGGSVSTLTIQRTQQEDSAVYLCASSLRRGTEAFFGQGTRLTVV.

A note on this clone: A much more abundant neighbour one base away suggests this may be a read error. Other DNA sequences in this sample translate to the same CDR3. The chain is built from TRBV7-2 and TRBJ1-6; no clear D gene. V was pared by 6 bases and J by 8 bases, with 11 bases between. This CDR3 has 13 amino acids. Germline V gene lookup returns CDR1 SGHTA and CDR2 FQGNSA. For the CDR3, the DNA is TGTGCCAGCAGTCGCCTGGAGTATTCACCCCTCCACTTT. Translation gives CASSRLEYSPLHF.

V and J are TRBV6-5 and TRBJ2-2; TRBD2 matches at 12 bases. From germline, CDR1 is MNHEY and CDR2 SVGAGI. The trim removed 7 bases at V and 9 bases at J, leaving 9 bases unmatched. The length of the CDR3 is 15 residues. CDR3 coding DNA: TGTGCCAGCAACAGACTAGCGGGGGACTTTCGGGAGCTGTTTTTT. Residues: CASNRLAGDFRELFF.

This clone was recorded once. The chain is built from TRBV27 and TRBJ2-7, with 14 bases identical to TRBD2. Germline CDR1 MNHEY, CDR2 SMNVEV (reference sequence). V gave up 5 bases and J gave up 4 bases; unmatched junction bases: 10. This CDR3 is 17 amino acids long. The CDR3 reads CASSRGTSGSSSYEQYF. The CDR3, as DNA: TGTGCCAGCAGTAGAGGGACTAGCGGGAGTAGTAGTTACGAGCAGTACTTC.

The rearrangement joins TRBV7-8 to TRBJ1-2; 8 bases are shared with TRBD1. CDR1 is SGHVS and CDR2 is FQNEAQ in the germline V gene. The J segment lost 7 bases and the V segment lost 1 base, leaving 8 bases of the junction unmatched. This CDR3 is built from 15 residues. CDR3: CASSLGSRGLAGYTF. CDR3 nucleotide sequence: TGTGCCAGCAGCTTAGGGAGCAGGGGGCTGGCTGGCTACACCTTC. The full variable domain, its missing parts supplied by reference TRBV7-8 and TRBJ1-2, is GAGVSQSPRYKVAKRGQDVALRCDPISGHVSLFWYQQALGQGPEFLTYFQNEAQLDKSGLPSDRFFAERPEGSVSTLKIQRTQQEDSAVYLCASSLGSRGLAGYTFGSGTRLTVV.

The chain couples TRBV6-5 to TRBJ2-7; 7 bases are a match to TRBD2. The germline V gene has CDR1 MNHEY and CDR2 SVGAGI. The length of the CDR3 is 15 residues. The ends lost 0 bases at V and 6 bases at J; junction bases unmatched: 8. The CDR3 sequence is CASSYSREGKSEQYF. The CDR3 DNA follows: TGTGCCAGCAGTTACTCGAGGGAGGGCAAGAGCGAGCAGTACTTC.

This chain's CDR3 is CATSDSLAGGTDTQYF. Here the CDR3 DNA reads TGTGCCACCAGTGATTCACTAGCGGGCGGCACAGATACGCAGTATTTT. V usage is TRBV24-1 and J usage is TRBJ2-3, with TRBD2 matching 9 bases. Germline V gene lookup returns CDR1 KGHDR and CDR2 SFDVKD. The CDR3 covers 16 residues. J gave up 1 base and V 2 bases, and 3 bases lay outside the gene matches.

The rearrangement uses TRBV4-2 and TRBJ2-7, with a possible D match to TRBD2 (6 bases). CDR3 length: 14 residues. V was shortened by 3 bases and J by 4 bases, with 13 bases between the two germline ends. From germline, CDR1 is LGHNA and CDR2 YNFKEQ. CDR3 in amino acids: CASSQALLAYEQYF. The CDR3 DNA sequence: TGTGCCAGCAGCCAGGCCTTACTAGCTTACGAGCAGTACTTC.

The chain combines TRBV28 with TRBJ2-5; 13 nucleotides agree with TRBD2. Per germline, CDR1 MDHEN and CDR2 SYDVKM. V was clipped by 5 bases and J by 7 bases; unmatched bases: 7. CDR3 length equals 15 residues. DNA for the CDR3: TGTGCCAGCAGTACGCGACTAGCGGGAGGTGGGACCCAGTACTTC. Translated, it gives CASSTRLAGGGTQYF. Supplemented by reference TRBV28 and TRBJ2-5, the full variable domain reads DVKVTQSSRYLVKRTGEKVFLECVQDMDHENMFWYRQDPGLGLRLIYFSYDVKMKEKGDIPEGYSVSREKKERFSLILESASTNQTSMYLCASSTRLAGGGTQYFGPGTRLLVL.

V and J are TRBV3-1 (or the pseudogene TRBV3-2) and TRBJ1-3, with D perhaps matching TRBD1 (5 bases). This CDR3 is built from 17 residues. Germline CDR1 and CDR2: LGHDT and YNNKEL (reference sequence). The V gene lost 1 base and the J gene lost 4 bases, with 17 bases spanning the gap. For the CDR3, the DNA is TGTGCCAGCAGCCAAGCCCTCGGCAGGGCCTACGGAAACACCATATATTTT. Its translation is CASSQALGRAYGNTIYF.

The chain is built from TRBV7-9 and TRBJ2-2; the D gene is possibly TRBD2 (6 bases). V was pared by 5 bases and J by 3 bases, with 7 bases between. CDR1 SEHNR and CDR2 FQNEAQ come from the germline V gene (reference sequence). The CDR3 contains 13 residues. The CDR3 sequence: CASSGDYTGELFF. CDR3 coding DNA: TGTGCCAGCAGCGGGGACTACACCGGGGAGCTGTTTTTT.

V and J are TRBV28 and TRBJ2-1, with 7 bases that match TRBD1. The V and J ends lost 7 bases and 0 bases, in that order; junction bases with no gene match: 6. The CDR3 is 15 residues long. In germline, CDR1 is MDHEN, CDR2 SYDVKM. CDR3 loop: CASTLTGSSYNEQFF. The CDR3 DNA is TGTGCCAGCACCTTGACAGGGAGCTCCTACAATGAGCAGTTCTTC.

V gene TRBV6-1 combines with J gene TRBJ2-7; 7 nucleotides align to TRBD2. The germline CDR1 and CDR2 sequences are MNHNS and SASEGT. The CDR3 runs to 19 residues. V lost 4 bases, J lost 3 bases, and 21 bases stayed unmatched. The chain's CDR3 is CASSGRSTSLGRAIYEQYF. The CDR3 DNA reads TGTGCCAGCAGTGGCAGATCGACTAGCTTGGGTCGTGCTATCTACGAGCAGTACTTC.

This clone came up once. V and J are TRBV2 and TRBJ1-1; D call uncertain. The CDR3 extends over 12 amino acids. Trimming removed 8 bases at V and 3 bases at J, with 10 bases between. The germline V gene encodes CDR1 SNHLY and CDR2 FYNNEI. This CDR3 is CASGSDDTEAFF. Here the CDR3 DNA reads TGTGCCAGCGGGAGTGATGACACTGAAGCTTTCTTT.

CDR3: CASTTPRTERGTEAFF. CDR3 in DNA: TGTGCCAGTACCACGCCTCGGACAGAGAGGGGCACTGAAGCTTTCTTT. The V call is TRBV19, the J call TRBJ1-1, with a tentative D call TRBD1 (6 bases). The CDR3 consists of 16 residues. Germline assignment: CDR1 LNHDA and CDR2 SQIVND (reference sequence). Trimming removed 7 bases at V and 4 bases at J, with 22 bases between.